The clone carrying this TCR beta chain was found many times. Its antigen is unknown. TCRdb processed the multiplex PCR reads anew with MiXCR; each CDR3 protein has one entry. This sample has about 130,000 distinct CDR3 sequences; around 20% occur once, and the top ten carry about 2.2%. This sample is part of a study of breast tumors, draining lymph nodes, adjacent tissues. Regarding the study as a whole: Tumors had less TCR diversity than lymph nodes, more than nontumor tissue.

The CDR3 runs 14 residues. V dropped 6 bases and J dropped 4; count of bases not matched to a gene: 6. Germline V gene lookup returns CDR1 MNHNY and CDR2 SVGAGI (reference sequence). Samples came from axillary lymph nodes draining the breast cancer. Sequencing was performed on axillary lymph node tissue. The gene calls are TRBV6-6 and TRBJ2-7, with TRBD1 matching over 10 bases. This TCR came from a female donor with breast cancer. Some clones in this sample may be carry-over from other donors' samples. DNA for the CDR3: TGTGCCAGCAGACCCGGACAGGGGGTGTACGAGCAGTACTTC. Residues: CASRPGQGVYEQYF.